The 8 T cell receptor beta chains given below trace back to one sample, sequenced in a study of shared clonotypes between healthy human individuals (dated by TCRdb to the early 2020s). The library was produced with the immunoSEQ multiplex PCR assay. Not all clones reach the TCRdb copy of this immuneACCESS table, which keeps in-frame sequences only. Checked studies attribute under half of the gap to unresolved V genes and leave the rest unexplained. The sample table contains over a million clones; only one count was recorded for around 78% of them. The ten biggest clones cover roughly 0.56% of the sample. Sequenced input: memory CD4+ T cells from PBMCs. The sample's cell subset or site label, decoded: CD45RA-negative fraction. All receptors derive from a man between 18 and 35 years old in good health. Some clones in this sample may be carry-over from other donors' samples.

This chain joins TRBV5-1 and TRBJ2-7; D is unclear. V was shortened by 5 bases and J by 0 bases, with 15 bases between the two germline ends. The length of the CDR3 is 15 residues. From germline, CDR1 is SGHRS and CDR2 YFSETQ. The CDR3 DNA sequence: TGCGCCAGCAGTGGGGATTTAGCTAACTCCTACGAGCAGTACTTC. This sequence encodes CASSGDLANSYEQYF.

The V call is TRBV28, the J call TRBJ1-1; D gene ambiguous. V lost 3 bases, J lost 3 bases, and 8 bases lay in between. Germline values: CDR1 MDHEN, CDR2 SYDVKM. The CDR3 spans 13 residues. The CDR3 here is CASSFLGDTEAFF. CDR3 nucleotide sequence: TGTGCCAGCAGTTTTTTAGGTGACACTGAAGCTTTCTTT.

The CDR3 DNA reads TGTGCCAGTAGCGGAGGGGCTGGGGCCAACGTCCTGACTTTC. It encodes CASSGGAGANVLTF. The chain has TRBV19 and TRBJ2-6; weak D call: TRBD2 (6 bases). V was trimmed by 6 bases and J by 2 bases, leaving 8 bases between them. CDR1 is LNHDA, CDR2 SQIVND, per germline (reference sequence). This CDR3 has 14 residues.

The V gene is TRBV28, the J gene TRBJ2-6; D remains ambiguous. With 10 bases removed from V and 4 bases from J, the gap between germline ends came to 14 bases. The CDR3 runs to 14 residues. CDR1 is MDHEN, CDR2 SYDVKM, per germline. The CDR3 is CATFTTSGANVLTF. CDR3 nucleotide sequence: TGTGCCACCTTCACGACCTCCGGGGCCAACGTCCTGACTTTC.

The chain employs TRBV5-5 and TRBJ1-5, with no clear D. CDR1 is SGHKS, CDR2 YYEKEE, per germline (reference sequence). V was trimmed by 2 bases and J by 9 bases, leaving 6 bases between them. This CDR3 is 11 amino acids long. The CDR3 region has the DNA TGTGCCAGCAGCTTTGGAAGGCCCCAGCATTTT. Amino acids: CASSFGRPQHF.

This sequence joins TRBV7-3 and TRBJ2-1; D is possibly TRBD2 (5 bases). This CDR3 comprises 16 residues. Germline loops: CDR1 SGHTA, CDR2 FQGTGA. The ends were cut back, 5 bases at V and 0 bases at J, with 14 bases in the middle. In nucleotides, the CDR3 is TGTGCCAGCAGCCCAGACCTAGGGAGCTCCTACAATGAGCAGTTCTTC. This codes for CASSPDLGSSYNEQFF.

The chain is built from TRBV2 and TRBJ2-7; weak D call: TRBD1 (6 bases). The CDR3 runs to 11 residues. Germline lookup yields CDR1 SNHLY and CDR2 FYNNEI. V was cut by 8 bases and J by 2 bases, with 7 bases left in between. The CDR3 region is CASAGAYEQYF. For the CDR3, the DNA is TGTGCCAGCGCAGGGGCCTACGAGCAGTACTTC.

DNA of the CDR3: TGTGCCAGCAGCCCAGAAGCGGGAGCCCCTCTATACAATGAGCAGTTCTTC. Translating it yields CASSPEAGAPLYNEQFF. This rearrangement joins TRBV5-5 to TRBJ2-1; 8 bases map to TRBD2. V was pared by 4 bases and J by 4 bases, with 13 bases of the junction left unmatched. The CDR3 has 17 amino acids. The germline gives CDR1 SGHKS, CDR2 YYEKEE (reference sequence).